Following are 6 T cell receptor beta chains from one sample sequenced in a study of CD8+CD57+ T cells in acquired aplastic anemia. The TCR beta profiling, which covered VDJ combination and CDR3 sequence, was carried out using genomic DNA as the template. TCRdb re-analysed the reads in MiXCR, keeping a single row per CDR3 protein. Here the sample spans around 50,000 distinct CDR3 sequences, over 60% being singletons. The sample consisted of sorted CD4+, CD8+, or CD8+CD57+ T cells (not recorded which) from PBMCs. These TCRs come from a human donor in good health, serving as a control.

The CDR3 loop reads CSASPDRVPFF. CDR3 bases: TGCAGTGCTAGTCCCGATCGAGTCCCGTTCTTC. The genes are TRBV20-1 and TRBJ2-1; D gene ambiguous. Trimming shortened V by 3 bases and J by 15 bases, and 15 bases separated the two germline ends. Germline CDR1 is DFQATT and CDR2 is SNEGSKA (reference sequence). The CDR3 extends over 11 amino acids.

The rearrangement joins TRBV7-9 to TRBJ1-1; D ambiguous. CDR3 size: 13 residues. V was clipped by 0 bases and J by 3 bases, with 5 bases between them. CDR1 is SEHNR and CDR2 is FQNEAQ in the germline V gene (reference sequence). Here the CDR3 DNA reads TGTGCCAGCAGCTTAGCTGGGGACACTGAAGCTTTCTTT. As protein: CASSLAGDTEAFF.

Details on this clonotype: One end of the junction is discordant with germline, which a read error may explain. The rearrangement joins TRBV29-1 to TRBJ2-1; TRBD2 agrees at 11 bases. From germline, CDR1 is SQVTM and CDR2 ANQGSEA. The CDR3 has 14 residues. The chain's CDR3 is CSVEGTSGYNEQFF. Here the CDR3 DNA reads TGCAGCGTGGAAGGGACTAGCGGCTACAATGAGCAGTTCTTC.

The genes are TRBV10-3 and TRBJ1-1; D is perhaps TRBD1 (5 bases). CDR1 is ENHRY and CDR2 is SYGVKD in the germline V gene. Trimming left V 5 bases short and J 7 bases short, with 11 bases between. This CDR3 comprises 12 residues. The CDR3 sequence: CAISSDRHEAFF. The CDR3, as DNA: TGTGCCATCAGTTCCGACAGACATGAAGCTTTCTTT.

The chain carries TRBV24-1 and TRBJ2-3; D unresolved. V lost 9 bases and J lost 7, with 10 bases in between. The CDR3 has 11 amino acids. From germline, CDR1 is KGHDR and CDR2 SFDVKD. CDR3 region: CATQFGNTQYF. The CDR3 nucleotides read TGTGCCACCCAGTTTGGGAATACGCAGTATTTT.

The chain recombines TRBV2 with TRBJ2-5; D is unclear. Trimming left V 0 bases short and J 4 bases short, with 9 bases between. The CDR3 sequence is 14 residues long. Germline assignment: CDR1 SNHLY and CDR2 FYNNEI. The CDR3: CASSEAGEAETQYF. The CDR3 DNA sequence: TGTGCCAGCAGTGAAGCGGGCGAGGCAGAGACCCAGTACTTC.